This TCR beta chain was recovered during a study of technical replicates of blood from several donors (dated by TCRdb to 2016 to 2017). Details on this clone: Its binding antigen is unknown. No clone much larger than this one lies a single base away; base qualities are absent.

Library prep was done by the immunoSEQ multiplex PCR assay. TCRdb obtained this table from immuneACCESS and retained in-frame rearrangements with V and J assigned. These tables miss some clones; where compared with another copy, unresolved V genes account for less than half of the shortfall, and the remainder is unexplained. The sample has around 80,000 clones on record, roughly 94% of them singletons. The top ten hold 0.35% to 0.4% of the sample. Spanning cysteine to phenylalanine, the CDR3 consists of 15 amino acids. The only DNA kept is the CDR3, 45 bases in frame from the first base. CDR1 and CDR2, looked up from the germline V gene, are SGHTA and FQGTGA. Relative to germline, V is missing 5 bases and J is missing 6 bases, with 9 bases of the junction outside any gene match.

The sequence was obtained from a human donor in good health. The sequenced material came from T cells isolated from PBMCs. The V and J genes are TRBV7-3 and TRBJ1-1; 10 of the junction bases match TRBD1. The CDR3 sequence is CASSAPGTGAAEAFF. The sequence in DNA is TGTGCCAGCAGCGCCCCGGGGACAGGGGCGGCTGAAGCTTTCTTT.